These T cell receptor beta chains were read from a single sample in a study of blood T cell repertoires in COVID-19. TCRdb keeps only in-frame clones here, not all; method: immunoSEQ multiplex PCR. In the table there are tens of thousands of clones, 87% of which are singletons. Material: peripheral blood. The receptors shown here come from a woman older than 75 with active or convalescent COVID-19. Both conserved end residues are part of each CDR3. Fields, in order: clone size, D gene, J gene, V gene, CDR3 protein, CDR3 DNA. A D gene is named only where the DNA matches it firmly. Not all rows give a size; the values are once, few, many and, for expanded clones, a class.

clone size: .; D gene: TRBD1; J gene: TRBJ1-4; V gene: TRBV28; CDR3 protein: CASSTTGGGEKLFF; CDR3 DNA: TGTGCCAGCAGTACTACAGGGGGCGGCGAAAAACTGTTTTTT
clone size: once; D gene: .; J gene: TRBJ1-4; V gene: TRBV9; CDR3 protein: CASSPGEGGFVEKLFF; CDR3 DNA: TGTGCCAGCAGCCCCGGGGAGGGGGGCTTTGTCGAAAAACTGTTTTTT
clone size: .; D gene: .; J gene: TRBJ2-7; V gene: TRBV5-1; CDR3 protein: CASSLGPADYEQYF; CDR3 DNA: TGCGCCAGCAGCTTGGGGCCGGCGGACTACGAGCAGTACTTC
clone size: .; D gene: .; J gene: TRBJ1-2; V gene: TRBV5-1; CDR3 protein: CASSTLKGDYGYTF; CDR3 DNA: TGCGCCAGCAGCACCCTGAAGGGGGACTATGGCTACACCTTC
clone size: .; D gene: .; J gene: TRBJ2-4; V gene: TRBV19; CDR3 protein: CATAPFSKNIQYF; CDR3 DNA: TGTGCCACCGCCCCCTTTAGCAAAAACATTCAGTACTTC
clone size: .; D gene: .; J gene: TRBJ2-3; V gene: TRBV2; CDR3 protein: CASSGVRRDTQYF; CDR3 DNA: TGTGCCAGCAGTGGGGTCCGGAGAGATACGCAGTATTTT
clone size: once; D gene: TRBD1; J gene: TRBJ2-5; V gene: TRBV29-1; CDR3 protein: CSAGPGQAGPAQYF; CDR3 DNA: TGCAGCGCCGGCCCGGGACAGGCAGGGCCAGCCCAGTACTTC
clone size: .; D gene: TRBD2; J gene: TRBJ2-2; V gene: TRBV7-9; CDR3 protein: CASSNPRRMGLANTGELFF; CDR3 DNA: TGTGCCAGCAGCAATCCAAGGAGAATGGGACTAGCAAACACCGGGGAGCTGTTTTTT
clone size: .; D gene: TRBD1; J gene: TRBJ1-4; V gene: TRBV18; CDR3 protein: CASSSTGQTNEKLFF; CDR3 DNA: TGTGCCAGCTCATCAACGGGACAGACTAATGAAAAACTGTTTTTT
clone size: .; D gene: .; J gene: TRBJ2-7; V gene: TRBV7-6; CDR3 protein: CASSLGRQGSYEQYF; CDR3 DNA: TGTGCCAGCAGCTTGGGCAGACAAGGCTCCTACGAGCAGTACTTC
clone size: .; D gene: .; J gene: TRBJ1-6; V gene: TRBV15; CDR3 protein: CATSRSLFGQRKLNSPLHF; CDR3 DNA: TGTGCCACCAGCAGATCTCTGTTCGGACAGAGAAAATTAAATTCACCCCTCCACTTT
clone size: once; D gene: TRBD1; J gene: TRBJ2-7; V gene: TRBV6-5; CDR3 protein: CASTGQVGESEQYF; CDR3 DNA: TGTGCCAGCACTGGACAGGTGGGAGAGTCCGAGCAGTACTTC
clone size: once; D gene: TRBD1; J gene: TRBJ2-7; V gene: TRBV13; CDR3 protein: CASSSRDRGSEQYF; CDR3 DNA: TGTGCCAGCAGCTCCCGGGACAGGGGGAGTGAGCAGTACTTC
clone size: .; D gene: .; J gene: TRBJ2-1; V gene: TRBV30; CDR3 protein: CAWSDRMYEQFF; CDR3 DNA: TGTGCCTGGTCCGACAGGATGTATGAGCAGTTCTTC
clone size: .; D gene: .; J gene: TRBJ2-1; V gene: TRBV27; CDR3 protein: CASKIVGSNYNEQFF; CDR3 DNA: TGTGCCAGTAAAATCGTGGGCTCTAACTACAATGAGCAGTTCTTC
clone size: .; D gene: TRBD1; J gene: TRBJ2-3; V gene: TRBV10-3; CDR3 protein: CAISEGQAFSTDTQYF; CDR3 DNA: TGTGCCATCAGTGAGGGACAGGCCTTTAGCACAGATACGCAGTATTTT
clone size: once; D gene: .; J gene: TRBJ2-5; V gene: TRBV6-2/TRBV6-3; CDR3 protein: CASSQGLTRQETQYF; CDR3 DNA: TGTGCCAGCAGCCAAGGTTTGACTAGGCAAGAGACCCAGTACTTC
clone size: .; D gene: .; J gene: TRBJ2-1; V gene: TRBV27; CDR3 protein: CASSFAGAGYNEQFF; CDR3 DNA: TGTGCCAGCAGTTTTGCGGGGGCCGGTTACAATGAGCAGTTCTTC
clone size: .; D gene: TRBD1; J gene: TRBJ2-1; V gene: TRBV9; CDR3 protein: CASSAQQGAYNEQFF; CDR3 DNA: TGTGCCAGCAGCGCCCAACAGGGGGCCTACAATGAGCAGTTCTTC
clone size: .; D gene: .; J gene: TRBJ1-2; V gene: TRBV4-2; CDR3 protein: CASSLAPGTADLNGYTF; CDR3 DNA: TGTGCCAGCAGCCTGGCCCCCGGCACAGCAGACCTAAATGGCTACACCTTC
clone size: .; D gene: TRBD1; J gene: TRBJ1-4; V gene: TRBV3-1/TRBV3-2; CDR3 protein: CASSHHRGQEKLFF; CDR3 DNA: TGTGCCAGCAGCCATCACAGGGGGCAAGAAAAACTGTTTTTT
clone size: .; D gene: .; J gene: TRBJ1-2; V gene: TRBV30; CDR3 protein: CAWVLWGTPYGYTF; CDR3 DNA: TGTGCCTGGGTATTATGGGGGACTCCCTATGGCTACACCTTC
clone size: .; D gene: TRBD1; J gene: TRBJ1-4; V gene: TRBV2; CDR3 protein: CASRKDRGINEKLFF; CDR3 DNA: TGTGCCAGCAGAAAGGACAGGGGGATTAATGAAAAACTGTTTTTT
clone size: .; D gene: .; J gene: TRBJ1-1; V gene: TRBV12-3/TRBV12-4; CDR3 protein: CASLDRPNTEAFF; CDR3 DNA: TGTGCCAGCCTTGACAGGCCGAACACTGAAGCTTTCTTT
clone size: .; D gene: .; J gene: TRBJ1-1; V gene: TRBV18; CDR3 protein: CASSPRGAGMNTEAFF; CDR3 DNA: TGTGCCAGCTCACCTCGTGGGGCAGGTATGAACACTGAAGCTTTCTTT
clone size: .; D gene: .; J gene: TRBJ1-2; V gene: TRBV19; CDR3 protein: CASKSPLRLTGRGYTF; CDR3 DNA: TGTGCCAGCAAAAGTCCGCTCAGGCTTACCGGTCGGGGCTACACCTTC
clone size: .; D gene: .; J gene: TRBJ1-1; V gene: TRBV7-2; CDR3 protein: CASSLGRALAFF; CDR3 DNA: TGTGCCAGCAGCTTGGGGAGGGCGCTGGCTTTCTTT
clone size: .; D gene: .; J gene: TRBJ1-2; V gene: TRBV30; CDR3 protein: CAWSVQAGATGYTF; CDR3 DNA: TGTGCCTGGAGTGTACAGGCGGGGGCGACCGGCTACACCTTC
clone size: .; D gene: .; J gene: TRBJ1-1; V gene: TRBV5-4; CDR3 protein: CASSLDSMNTEAFF; CDR3 DNA: TGTGCCAGCAGCTTGGACAGTATGAACACTGAAGCTTTCTTT
clone size: .; D gene: .; J gene: TRBJ1-2; V gene: TRBV2; CDR3 protein: CASSRTGNGYTF; CDR3 DNA: TGTGCCAGCAGTCGGACTGGGAATGGCTACACCTTC
clone size: .; D gene: .; J gene: TRBJ1-1; V gene: TRBV7-9; CDR3 protein: CASSFWTDTEAFF; CDR3 DNA: TGTGCCAGCAGCTTTTGGACAGACACTGAAGCTTTCTTT
clone size: .; D gene: TRBD1; J gene: TRBJ1-5; V gene: TRBV10-2; CDR3 protein: CASSQGQGINQPQHF; CDR3 DNA: TGCGCCAGCAGCCAAGGACAGGGAATTAATCAGCCCCAGCATTTT
clone size: .; D gene: TRBD1; J gene: TRBJ1-2; V gene: TRBV4-3; CDR3 protein: CASSQDRQGATGYTF; CDR3 DNA: TGCGCCAGCAGCCAAGATCGACAGGGGGCAACTGGCTACACCTTC
clone size: .; D gene: TRBD2; J gene: TRBJ2-5; V gene: TRBV6-2/TRBV6-3; CDR3 protein: CASSQTSGFQETQYF; CDR3 DNA: TGTGCCAGCAGTCAGACTAGCGGTTTCCAAGAGACTCAGTACTTC
clone size: .; D gene: .; J gene: TRBJ1-2; V gene: TRBV28; CDR3 protein: CASSLLYGMYGYTF; CDR3 DNA: TGTGCCAGCAGTCTCCTTTACGGGATGTATGGCTACACCTTC
clone size: .; D gene: .; J gene: TRBJ2-7; V gene: TRBV10-2; CDR3 protein: CASSDSRRGYEQYF; CDR3 DNA: TGCGCCAGCAGTGATAGTCGGCGGGGTTACGAGCAGTACTTC
clone size: once; D gene: TRBD2; J gene: TRBJ2-3; V gene: TRBV9; CDR3 protein: CASSVLQRGGSDTQYF; CDR3 DNA: TGTGCCAGCAGCGTACTCCAGCGGGGGGGCTCAGATACGCAGTATTTT
clone size: .; D gene: .; J gene: TRBJ2-1; V gene: TRBV7-9; CDR3 protein: CASSASGAFNNEQFF; CDR3 DNA: TGTGCCAGCAGCGCCTCAGGGGCCTTTAACAATGAGCAGTTCTTC
clone size: .; D gene: .; J gene: TRBJ1-2; V gene: TRBV6-5; CDR3 protein: CASSTTRNAGYTF; CDR3 DNA: TGTGCCAGCAGTACCACCCGAAATGCGGGCTACACCTTC
clone size: .; D gene: .; J gene: TRBJ1-2; V gene: TRBV20-1; CDR3 protein: CSVLVGYGYTF; CDR3 DNA: TGCAGTGTTTTAGTTGGCTATGGCTACACCTTC
clone size: .; D gene: .; J gene: TRBJ2-3; V gene: TRBV7-2; CDR3 protein: CASRDNLGTPDTQYF; CDR3 DNA: TGTGCCAGCAGGGATAATTTAGGGACTCCAGATACGCAGTATTTT
clone size: .; D gene: .; J gene: TRBJ1-1; V gene: TRBV6-5; CDR3 protein: CASSWRGSYTEAFF; CDR3 DNA: TGTGCCAGCAGTTGGAGGGGTTCGTACACTGAAGCTTTCTTT
clone size: .; D gene: TRBD1; J gene: TRBJ2-7; V gene: TRBV7-6; CDR3 protein: CASSPTGQGSIEQYF; CDR3 DNA: TGTGCCAGCAGCCCCACGGGACAGGGGTCCATCGAGCAGTACTTC
clone size: few; D gene: .; J gene: TRBJ1-1; V gene: TRBV19; CDR3 protein: CASSMVGSGTEAFF; CDR3 DNA: TGTGCCAGTAGTATGGTGGGGAGCGGCACTGAAGCTTTCTTT
clone size: .; D gene: .; J gene: TRBJ2-7; V gene: TRBV19; CDR3 protein: CASSIDGPYEQYF; CDR3 DNA: TGTGCCAGTAGTATAGATGGCCCCTACGAGCAGTACTTC
clone size: .; D gene: TRBD1; J gene: TRBJ2-1; V gene: TRBV20-1; CDR3 protein: CSASPTGGSYNEQFF; CDR3 DNA: TGCAGTGCTAGTCCCACAGGGGGATCTTACAATGAGCAGTTCTTC
clone size: .; D gene: .; J gene: TRBJ2-1; V gene: TRBV4-3; CDR3 protein: CASSQDPPGSGSYNEQFF; CDR3 DNA: TGCGCCAGCAGCCAAGATCCCCCCGGGAGCGGATCTTACAATGAGCAGTTCTTC
clone size: .; D gene: .; J gene: TRBJ2-1; V gene: TRBV9; CDR3 protein: CASSVSRWWNEQFF; CDR3 DNA: TGTGCCAGCAGCGTGAGCAGGTGGTGGAATGAGCAGTTCTTC
clone size: few; D gene: .; J gene: TRBJ1-3; V gene: TRBV4-2; CDR3 protein: CASGQGPGNTIYF; CDR3 DNA: TGTGCCAGCGGGCAGGGTCCGGGAAACACCATATATTTT
clone size: .; D gene: .; J gene: TRBJ1-1; V gene: TRBV5-6; CDR3 protein: CASSHDQGAYRTEAFF; CDR3 DNA: TGTGCCAGCAGCCACGATCAGGGCGCATATCGGACTGAAGCTTTCTTT
clone size: .; D gene: TRBD1; J gene: TRBJ2-2; V gene: TRBV24-1; CDR3 protein: CATSDPRTGGTGELFF; CDR3 DNA: TGTGCCACCAGTGATCCGCGGACAGGCGGCACCGGGGAGCTGTTTTTT
clone size: .; D gene: .; J gene: TRBJ1-6; V gene: TRBV9; CDR3 protein: CASAAPNSPLHF; CDR3 DNA: TGTGCCAGCGCAGCGCCTAATTCACCCCTCCACTTT
clone size: .; D gene: .; J gene: TRBJ1-5; V gene: TRBV2; CDR3 protein: CASSVWGGNQPQHF; CDR3 DNA: TGTGCCAGCAGTGTGTGGGGGGGGAATCAGCCCCAGCATTTT
clone size: .; D gene: .; J gene: TRBJ1-2; V gene: TRBV30; CDR3 protein: CAWSVQANYGYTF; CDR3 DNA: TGTGCCTGGAGTGTACAGGCTAACTATGGCTACACCTTC
clone size: .; D gene: TRBD1; J gene: TRBJ1-5; V gene: TRBV5-1; CDR3 protein: CASSQDRVDNQPQHF; CDR3 DNA: TGCGCCAGCAGCCAAGACAGGGTAGACAATCAGCCCCAGCATTTT